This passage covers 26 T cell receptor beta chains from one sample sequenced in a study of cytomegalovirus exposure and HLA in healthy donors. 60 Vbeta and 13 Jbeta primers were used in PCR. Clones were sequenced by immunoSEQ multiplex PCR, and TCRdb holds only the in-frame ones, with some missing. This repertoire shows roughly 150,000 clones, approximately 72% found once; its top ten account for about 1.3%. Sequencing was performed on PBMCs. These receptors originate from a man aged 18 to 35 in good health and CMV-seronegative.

CDR3 DNA: TGTGCCAGCAGCCCACTGGGGGCAACATATGGCTACACCTTC. Encoded protein: CASSPLGATYGYTF. The chain joins TRBV7-2 to TRBJ1-2; TRBD1 might be the D (6 bases). The V and J ends lost 5 bases and 5 bases respectively, with 15 bases between them. The CDR3 runs to 14 residues. Germline loops: CDR1 SGHTA, CDR2 FQGNSA.

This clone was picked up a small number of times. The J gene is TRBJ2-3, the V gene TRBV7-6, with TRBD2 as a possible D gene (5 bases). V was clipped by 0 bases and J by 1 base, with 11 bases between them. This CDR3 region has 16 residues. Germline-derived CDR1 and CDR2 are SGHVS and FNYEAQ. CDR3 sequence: CASSLAGGGGTDTQYF. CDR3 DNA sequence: TGTGCCAGCAGCTTAGCTGGCGGAGGCGGCACAGATACGCAGTATTTT.

The CDR3 spells CASSGHGAGASYEQYF. DNA of the CDR3: TGCGCCAGCAGTGGCCACGGAGCGGGAGCCTCCTACGAGCAGTACTTC. This chain joins TRBV10-2 and TRBJ2-7; 8 bases match TRBD2. Germline assignment: CDR1 WSHSY and CDR2 SAAADI. Trimming took 4 bases from V and 0 from J; bases not matched to a gene: 8. The CDR3 is 16 amino acids.

This CDR3 is CSVEEDTRYSGNTIYF. CDR3 in DNA: TGCAGCGTTGAAGAAGACACTCGTTACTCTGGAAACACCATATATTTT. The chain recombines TRBV29-1 with TRBJ1-3; D ambiguous. The CDR3 is 16 amino acids. V shed 0 bases and J shed 0 bases, with 12 bases lying between them. Germline V lookup: CDR1 SQVTM, CDR2 ANQGSEA.

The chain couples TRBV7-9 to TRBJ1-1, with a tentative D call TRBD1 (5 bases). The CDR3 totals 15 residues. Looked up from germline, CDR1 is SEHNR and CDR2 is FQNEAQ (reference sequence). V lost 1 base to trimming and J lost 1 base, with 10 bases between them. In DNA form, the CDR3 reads TGTGCCAGCAGCTTAGGGTTGGGGCGGAACACTGAAGCTTTCTTT. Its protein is CASSLGLGRNTEAFF. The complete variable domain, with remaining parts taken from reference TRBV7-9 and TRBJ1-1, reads DTGVSQNPRHKITKRGQNVTFRCDPISEHNRLYWYRQTLGQGPEFLTYFQNEAQLEKSRLLSDRFSAERPKGSFSTLEIQRTEQGDSAMYLCASSLGLGRNTEAFFGQGTRLTVV.

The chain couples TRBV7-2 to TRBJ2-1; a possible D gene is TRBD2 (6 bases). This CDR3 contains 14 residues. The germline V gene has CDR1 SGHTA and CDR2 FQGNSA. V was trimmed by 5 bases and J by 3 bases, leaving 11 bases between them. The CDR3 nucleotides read TGTGCCAGCAGCCAACCGACTAGCTACAATGAGCAGTTCTTC. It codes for CASSQPTSYNEQFF. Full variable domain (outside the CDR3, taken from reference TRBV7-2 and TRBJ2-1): GAGVSQSPSNKVTEKGKDVELRCDPISGHTALYWYRQSLGQGLEFLIYFQGNSAPDKSGLPSDRFSAERTGGSVSTLTIQRTQQEDSAVYLCASSQPTSYNEQFFGPGTRLTVL.

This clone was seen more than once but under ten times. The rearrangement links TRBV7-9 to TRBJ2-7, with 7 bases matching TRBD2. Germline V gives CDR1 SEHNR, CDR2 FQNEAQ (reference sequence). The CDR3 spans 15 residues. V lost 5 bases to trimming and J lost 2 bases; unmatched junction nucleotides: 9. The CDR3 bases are TGTGCCAGCAGCGGAGGAGGGACTAAAGCCTACGAGCAGTACTTC. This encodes CASSGGGTKAYEQYF. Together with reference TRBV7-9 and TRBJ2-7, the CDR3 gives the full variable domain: DTGVSQNPRHKITKRGQNVTFRCDPISEHNRLYWYRQTLGQGPEFLTYFQNEAQLEKSRLLSDRFSAERPKGSFSTLEIQRTEQGDSAMYLCASSGGGTKAYEQYFGPGTRLTVT.

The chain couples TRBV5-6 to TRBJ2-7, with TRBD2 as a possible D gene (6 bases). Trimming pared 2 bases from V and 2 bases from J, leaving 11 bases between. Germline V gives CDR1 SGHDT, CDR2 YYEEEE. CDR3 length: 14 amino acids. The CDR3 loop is CASSFEGRPYEQYF. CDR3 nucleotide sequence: TGTGCCAGCAGCTTCGAGGGGAGGCCCTACGAGCAGTACTTC.

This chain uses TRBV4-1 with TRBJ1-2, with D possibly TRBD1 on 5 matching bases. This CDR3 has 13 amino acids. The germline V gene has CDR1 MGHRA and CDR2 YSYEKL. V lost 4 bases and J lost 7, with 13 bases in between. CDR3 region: CASSPRQRGGYTF. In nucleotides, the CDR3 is TGCGCCAGCAGCCCGAGACAGCGGGGTGGCTACACCTTC.

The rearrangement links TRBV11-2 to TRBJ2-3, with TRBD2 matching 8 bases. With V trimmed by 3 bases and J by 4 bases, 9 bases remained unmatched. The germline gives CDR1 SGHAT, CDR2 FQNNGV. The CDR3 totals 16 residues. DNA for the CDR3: TGTGCCAGCAGCTTCCTTAGCGGGACTGGGGCAGATACGCAGTATTTT. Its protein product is CASSFLSGTGADTQYF.

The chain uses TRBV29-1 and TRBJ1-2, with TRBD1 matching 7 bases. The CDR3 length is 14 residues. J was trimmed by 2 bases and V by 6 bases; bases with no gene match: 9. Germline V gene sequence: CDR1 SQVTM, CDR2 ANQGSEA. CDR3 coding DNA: TGCAGCGTCAAGCCGGTAGGGGGCAACTATGGCTACACCTTC. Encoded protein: CSVKPVGGNYGYTF.

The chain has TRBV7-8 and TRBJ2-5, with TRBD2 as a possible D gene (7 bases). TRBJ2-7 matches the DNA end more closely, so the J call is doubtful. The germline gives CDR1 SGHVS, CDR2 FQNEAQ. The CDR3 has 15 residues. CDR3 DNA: TGTGCCAGCAGCTTAGGGGGGGGGCCCGGGGTCGAGCAGTACTTC. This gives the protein CASSLGGGPGVEQYF.

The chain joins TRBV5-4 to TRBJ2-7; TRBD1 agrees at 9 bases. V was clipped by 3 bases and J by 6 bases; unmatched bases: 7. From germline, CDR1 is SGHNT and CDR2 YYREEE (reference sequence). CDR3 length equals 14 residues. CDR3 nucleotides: TGTGCCAGCAGCTGGGGACAGGGAGCACGCGAGCAGTACTTC. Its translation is CASSWGQGAREQYF.

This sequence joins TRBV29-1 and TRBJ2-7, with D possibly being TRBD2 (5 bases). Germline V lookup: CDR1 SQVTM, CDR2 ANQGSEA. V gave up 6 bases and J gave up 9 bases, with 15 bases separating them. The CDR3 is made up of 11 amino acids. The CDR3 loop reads CSVPHPAGQYF. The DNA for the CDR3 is TGCAGCGTCCCTCATCCGGCGGGGCAGTACTTC.

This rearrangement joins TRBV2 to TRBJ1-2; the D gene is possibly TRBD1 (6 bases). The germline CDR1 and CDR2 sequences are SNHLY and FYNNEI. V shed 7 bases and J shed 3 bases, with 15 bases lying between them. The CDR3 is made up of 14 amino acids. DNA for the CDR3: TGTGCCAGCACCTCCAGGGGCAGCTACTATGGCTACACCTTC. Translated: CASTSRGSYYGYTF.

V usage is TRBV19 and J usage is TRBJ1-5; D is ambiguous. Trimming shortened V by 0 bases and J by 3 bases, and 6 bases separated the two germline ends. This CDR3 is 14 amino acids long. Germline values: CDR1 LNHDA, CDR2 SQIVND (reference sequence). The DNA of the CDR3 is TGTGCCAGTAGTATAGATCTCCCCAATCAGCCCCAGCATTTT. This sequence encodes CASSIDLPNQPQHF.

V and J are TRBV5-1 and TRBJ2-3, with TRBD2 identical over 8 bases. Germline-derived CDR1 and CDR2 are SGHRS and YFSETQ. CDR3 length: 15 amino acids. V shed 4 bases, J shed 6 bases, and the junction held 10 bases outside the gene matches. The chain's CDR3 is CASSPIAGNPDTQYF. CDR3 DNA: TGCGCCAGCAGCCCTATAGCGGGAAACCCGGATACGCAGTATTTT.

In DNA form, the CDR3 reads TGTGCCAGCATGACAGGCATATCCACTGAAGCTTTCTTT. Protein product: CASMTGISTEAFF. This chain connects TRBV27 to TRBJ1-1; tentatively, D is TRBD1 (6 bases). Trimming left V 7 bases short and J 4 bases short, with 13 bases between. The CDR3 is 13 residues long. Germline V CDR1 and CDR2: MNHEY, SMNVEV (reference sequence).

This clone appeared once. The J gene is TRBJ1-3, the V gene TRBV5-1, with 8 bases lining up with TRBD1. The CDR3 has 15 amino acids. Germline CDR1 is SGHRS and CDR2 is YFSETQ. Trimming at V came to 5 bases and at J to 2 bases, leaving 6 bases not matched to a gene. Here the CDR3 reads CASSPTGVAGNTIYF. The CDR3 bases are TGCGCCAGCAGTCCGACAGGGGTGGCTGGAAACACCATATATTTT. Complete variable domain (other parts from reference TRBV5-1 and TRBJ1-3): KAGVTQTPRYLIKTRGQQVTLSCSPISGHRSVSWYQQTPGQGLQFLFEYFSETQRNKGNFPGRFSGRQFSNSRSEMNVSTLELGDSALYLCASSPTGVAGNTIYFGEGSWLTVV.

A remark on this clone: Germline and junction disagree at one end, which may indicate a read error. CDR3 loop: CSSSLLLGGLAGDNEQFF. The CDR3 nucleotides read TGTTCCAGCAGCCTCTTACTAGGGGGATTAGCCGGAGACAATGAGCAGTTCTTC. The V call is TRBV7-9, the J call TRBJ2-1, with D possibly matching TRBD1 (6 bases). CDR3 length: 18 amino acids. CDR1 is SEHNR and CDR2 is FQNEAQ in the germline V gene (reference sequence).

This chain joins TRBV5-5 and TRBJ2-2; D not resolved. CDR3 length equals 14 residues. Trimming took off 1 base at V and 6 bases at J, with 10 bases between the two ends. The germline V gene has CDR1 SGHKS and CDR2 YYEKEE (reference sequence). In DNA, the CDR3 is TGTGCCAGCAGCTTGCCCAGTGCCTCCGGGGAGCTGTTTTTT. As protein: CASSLPSASGELFF.

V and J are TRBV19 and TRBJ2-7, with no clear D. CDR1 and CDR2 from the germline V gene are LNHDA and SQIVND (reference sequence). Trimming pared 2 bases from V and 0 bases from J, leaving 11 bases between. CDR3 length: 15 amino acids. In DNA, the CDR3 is TGTGCCAGTAGTATACTCCTAACCCCCTCCTACGAGCAGTACTTC. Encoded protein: CASSILLTPSYEQYF.

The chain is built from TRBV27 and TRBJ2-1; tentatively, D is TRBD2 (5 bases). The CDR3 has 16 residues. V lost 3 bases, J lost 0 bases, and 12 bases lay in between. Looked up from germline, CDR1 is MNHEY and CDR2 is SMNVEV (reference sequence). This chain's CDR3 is CASSLSLGSSYNEQFF. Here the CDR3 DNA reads TGTGCCAGCAGTTTGAGTTTGGGGAGCTCCTACAATGAGCAGTTCTTC.

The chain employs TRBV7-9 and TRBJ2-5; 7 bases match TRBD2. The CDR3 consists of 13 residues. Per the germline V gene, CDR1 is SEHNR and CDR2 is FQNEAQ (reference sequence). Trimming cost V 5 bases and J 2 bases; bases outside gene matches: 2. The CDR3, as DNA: TGTGCCAGCAGCCCGGGACTACAAGAGACCCAGTACTTC. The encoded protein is CASSPGLQETQYF. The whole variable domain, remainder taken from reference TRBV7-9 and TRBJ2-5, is DTGVSQNPRHKITKRGQNVTFRCDPISEHNRLYWYRQTLGQGPEFLTYFQNEAQLEKSRLLSDRFSAERPKGSFSTLEIQRTEQGDSAMYLCASSPGLQETQYFGPGTRLLVL.

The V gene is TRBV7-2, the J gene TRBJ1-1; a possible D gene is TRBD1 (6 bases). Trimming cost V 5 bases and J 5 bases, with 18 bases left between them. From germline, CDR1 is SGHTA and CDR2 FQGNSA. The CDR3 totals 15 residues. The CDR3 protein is CASSRGQGLGTEAFF. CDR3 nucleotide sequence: TGTGCCAGCAGCCGAGGGCAGGGGCTGGGAACTGAAGCTTTCTTT.

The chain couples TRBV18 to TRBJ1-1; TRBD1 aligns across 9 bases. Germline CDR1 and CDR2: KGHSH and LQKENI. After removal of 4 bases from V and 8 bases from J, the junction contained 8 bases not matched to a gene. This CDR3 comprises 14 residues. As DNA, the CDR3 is TGTGCCAGCTCACTGGACGGACAGGGGAGAGAAGCTTTCTTT. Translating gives CASSLDGQGREAFF.